The 26 T cell receptor beta chains below all came from one sample that was sequenced in a study of regulatory T cells in long-lasting Graves disease. Library construction for TCR beta used iRepertoire HTBI primers and Arm-PCR of CDR3 regions. TCRdb re-called the multiplex PCR reads through MiXCR, storing one row per CDR3 protein. The profile covers a few hundred thousand distinct CDR3 sequences, with roughly 21% appearing a single time and roughly an eighth taken by the ten largest. Stated time point: persistent/refractory GD, antithyroid drugs over 5 years with positive TRAb. RNA from PBMCs was the source of the TCR library. The source material was peripheral blood mononuclear cells (PBMCs), sampled when the disease was refractory, from a patient treated with antithyroid drugs. The receptor source for this set is a female donor with Graves disease.

In its sample, this clonotype was seen many times. The J gene is TRBJ2-5, the V gene TRBV27; 8 nucleotides align to TRBD1. This CDR3 spans 17 amino acids. The J segment lost 1 base and the V segment lost 5 bases, leaving 12 bases of the junction unmatched. Per germline, CDR1 MNHEY and CDR2 SMNVEV (reference sequence). The chain's CDR3 is CASSTWTGLQLQETQYF. The CDR3, as DNA: TGTGCCAGCAGTACTTGGACAGGGCTTCAACTCCAAGAGACCCAGTACTTC.

Ten or more counts support this clonotype. This chain connects TRBV6-1 to TRBJ2-2, with D possibly being TRBD1 (5 bases). The germline gives CDR1 MNHNS, CDR2 SASEGT. V dropped 4 bases and J dropped 1 base, with 7 bases sitting between them. There are 14 residues in the CDR3. The CDR3 loop is CASSGQQNTGELFF. The CDR3 region has the DNA TGTGCCAGCAGTGGACAGCAGAACACCGGGGAGCTGTTTTTT.

This clonotype occurred a few times. The V gene is TRBV4-1, the J gene TRBJ2-7; D gene ambiguous. CDR1 and CDR2 from the germline V gene are MGHRA and YSYEKL. V was trimmed by 0 bases and J by 3 bases, leaving 12 bases between them. The CDR3 covers 15 residues. The CDR3 DNA sequence: TGCGCCAGCAGCCAAGATAGTCGGAGATTCTACGAGCAGTACTTC. Translating gives CASSQDSRRFYEQYF.

Comment on this clonotype: A much larger clone is a single base away; this may be a read error. The rearrangement links TRBV15 to TRBJ2-7; D is unresolved. The CDR3 totals 12 residues. Looked up from germline, CDR1 is LNHNV and CDR2 is YYDKDF (reference sequence). CDR3 DNA sequence: TGTGCCACCAGCAGGGCGGAGACCGAGCGGTACTTC. It is translated as CATSRAETERYF.

The CDR3 protein is CAGQPGHSYEQYF. CDR3 nucleotide sequence: TGTGCCGGACAACCTGGGCACTCCTACGAGCAGTACTTC. The chain has TRBV30 and TRBJ2-7; perhaps TRBD1 as D (5 bases). V lost 8 bases and J lost 0, with 14 bases in between. CDR1 is GTSNPN and CDR2 is SVGIG in the germline V gene (reference sequence). This CDR3 is built from 13 residues.

There are a few counts of this clonotype. The rearrangement links TRBV2 to TRBJ2-1; 10 bases are a match to TRBD2. With V trimmed by 2 bases and J by 8 bases, 15 bases remained unmatched. CDR1 and CDR2 (germline): SNHLY, FYNNEI. The CDR3 length is 18 residues. This chain's CDR3 is CASSESVWLAGVFDEQFF. The CDR3 region has the DNA TGTGCCAGCAGTGAAAGCGTTTGGCTAGCGGGAGTATTTGATGAGCAGTTCTTC.

The V call is TRBV14, the J call TRBJ1-2; the D gene is possibly TRBD1 (5 bases). The germline V gene has CDR1 SGHDN and CDR2 FVKESK. V gave up 2 bases and J gave up 5 bases, with 12 bases separating them. The CDR3 runs 14 residues. CDR3 protein: CASSQSTVTYGYTF. In DNA, the CDR3 is TGTGCCAGCAGCCAATCGACAGTTACTTATGGCTACACCTTC. The full variable domain, its missing parts supplied by reference TRBV14 and TRBJ1-2, is EAGVTQFPSHSVIEKGQTVTLRCDPISGHDNLYWYRRVMGKEIKFLLHFVKESKQDESGMPNNRFLAERTGGTYSTLKVQPAELEDSGVYFCASSQSTVTYGYTFGSGTRLTVV.

This clonotype was seen many times. The rearrangement joins TRBV6-1 to TRBJ2-5; D possibly matches TRBD1 or TRBD2 (6 bases each). The ends were cut back, 7 bases at V and 1 base at J, with 13 bases in the middle. The length of the CDR3 is 14 residues. CDR1 MNHNS and CDR2 SASEGT come from the germline V gene. CDR3 loop: CASNRGLAQETQYF. The CDR3 region has the DNA TGTGCCAGCAACCGGGGGCTGGCCCAAGAGACCCAGTACTTC.

This clonotype occurred many times. This chain connects TRBV28 to TRBJ2-2, with 13 bases lining up with TRBD2. The CDR3 length is 19 residues. Losses at the gene ends were 7 bases for V and 7 bases for J; bases not matched to a gene: 18. Germline V lookup: CDR1 MDHEN, CDR2 SYDVKM. CDR3 region: CASNLPLTSGRPGGGELFF. CDR3 bases: TGTGCCAGCAATCTGCCCTTGACTAGCGGGAGGCCCGGGGGCGGGGAGCTGTTTTTT.

This clonotype was observed at least ten times. This rearrangement joins TRBV11-2 to TRBJ1-2; TRBD1 is a possible D gene (6 bases). Trimming stripped 0 bases from V and 7 bases from J, with 15 bases between. CDR3 length equals 15 residues. Germline V gene lookup returns CDR1 SGHAT and CDR2 FQNNGV. The CDR3 nucleotides are TGTGCCAGCAGCTTAGAGCGGACAGTCGCCGTTGGCTACACCTTC. This gives the protein CASSLERTVAVGYTF.

This clonotype was seen at least ten times. The J gene is TRBJ1-4, the V gene TRBV20-1, with D hard to call. There are 14 residues in the CDR3. V lost 1 base and J 7 bases, leaving 13 bases between the germline ends. CDR1 is DFQATT and CDR2 is SNEGSKA in the germline V gene (reference sequence). CDR3 coding DNA: TGCAGTGCTAGAGTCTACGCTCCCGGTGAAAAACTGTTTTTT. Translation gives CSARVYAPGEKLFF.

This clonotype was observed a few times. With a much larger clone just one base away, this may be a read error. This chain connects TRBV7-8 to TRBJ2-5; D is unclear. V gave up 7 bases and J gave up 1 base, with 4 bases separating them. Per the germline V gene, CDR1 is SGHVS and CDR2 is FQNEAQ. The CDR3 loop spans 11 amino acids. This CDR3 is CASTGQETQYF. As DNA, the CDR3 is TGTGCCAGCACGGGCCAAGAGACCCAGTACTTC.

This clonotype was observed many times. This chain connects TRBV6-1 to TRBJ2-4, with no clear D. Germline V gene lookup returns CDR1 MNHNS and CDR2 SASEGT. V lost 1 base and J lost 0, with 4 bases in between. The CDR3 sequence is 14 residues long. The CDR3 here is CASSEVLAKNIQYF. CDR3 nucleotides: TGTGCCAGCAGTGAAGTACTAGCCAAAAACATTCAGTACTTC.

The table lists this clonotype with many counts. A junction end diverges from the germline sequence, so it may reflect a read error. V gene TRBV28 combines with J gene TRBJ2-7, with D possibly called TRBD1 or TRBD2 (5 bases each). Germline lookup yields CDR1 MDHEN and CDR2 SYDVKM. This CDR3 spans 14 amino acids. In DNA form, the CDR3 reads TGTGCCAGCAGTCTCCGGGACGGAACCTATGAGCAGTACTTC. Amino acids: CASSLRDGTYEQYF. Filled out from reference TRBV28 and TRBJ2-7, the complete variable domain reads DVKVTQSSRYLVKRTGEKVFLECVQDMDHENMFWYRQDPGLGLRLIYFSYDVKMKEKGDIPEGYSVSREKKERFSLILESASTNQTSMYLCASSLRDGTYEQYFGPGTRLTVT.

The rearrangement uses TRBV18 and TRBJ2-5; D is unclear. The CDR3 has 17 amino acids. Germline CDR1 and CDR2: KGHSH and LQKENI. V was shortened by 1 base and J by 2 bases, with 17 bases between the two germline ends. For the CDR3, the DNA is TGTGCCAGCTCACCACAGGCGATCCTTGTTGTGCAAGAGACCCAGTACTTC. This translates into CASSPQAILVVQETQYF.

The CDR3 sequence is CASSVASGPAGELFF. CDR3 sequence (DNA): TGTGCCAGCAGCGTGGCTAGCGGACCGGCCGGGGAGCTGTTTTTT. J is TRBJ2-2 and V is TRBV9; 7 bases are shared with TRBD2. There are 15 residues in the CDR3. Germline CDR1 and CDR2: SGDLS and YYNGEE. V lost 2 bases to trimming and J lost 6 bases; unmatched junction nucleotides: 7.

This clonotype occurred many times. This chain links TRBV18 with TRBJ1-4; D possibly corresponds to TRBD1 (6 bases). With 3 bases removed from V and 5 bases from J, the gap between germline ends came to 13 bases. Germline V gene sequence: CDR1 KGHSH, CDR2 LQKENI. This CDR3 is built from 15 residues. This CDR3 reads CASSPVDSWNEKLFF. The CDR3 DNA follows: TGTGCCAGCTCACCGGTGGACAGTTGGAATGAAAAACTGTTTTTT.

V and J are TRBV5-1 and TRBJ2-2, with TRBD2 matching over 9 bases. With V trimmed by 0 bases and J by 4 bases, 7 bases remained unmatched. This CDR3 has 17 amino acids. Germline V gives CDR1 SGHRS, CDR2 YFSETQ. The CDR3 spells CASSLVRREGLTGELFF. The CDR3 coding sequence is TGCGCCAGCAGCTTGGTCCGGCGGGAGGGCCTCACCGGGGAGCTGTTTTTT.

Only a few counts were recorded for this clonotype. This chain uses TRBV7-9 with TRBJ1-1, with D perhaps TRBD1 (5 bases). Trimming stripped 10 bases from V and 0 bases from J, with 15 bases between. This CDR3 comprises 14 residues. In germline, CDR1 is SEHNR, CDR2 FQNEAQ (reference sequence). Here the CDR3 DNA reads TGTGCCACTCAGGGTTTCATCTTGAACACTGAAGCTTTCTTT. Translated: CATQGFILNTEAFF.

The sample holds many counts of this clonotype. The chain employs TRBV6-1 and TRBJ1-2; a possible D gene is TRBD1 (6 bases). The CDR3 sequence is 13 residues long. Per germline, CDR1 MNHNS and CDR2 SASEGT. V was pared by 6 bases and J by 5 bases, with 13 bases between. Written as DNA, the CDR3 is TGTGCCAGCAGAACAGGGCGCTGGTATGGCTACACCTTC. Protein sequence: CASRTGRWYGYTF.

The chain joins TRBV20-1 to TRBJ1-2; tentatively, D is TRBD1 (5 bases). CDR3 length: 13 amino acids. With 5 bases removed from V and 2 bases from J, the gap between germline ends came to 12 bases. Germline V gene lookup returns CDR1 DFQATT and CDR2 SNEGSKA (reference sequence). The DNA for the CDR3 is TGCAGTGCTCTCGGCAGGGAAAACTATGGCTACACCTTC. Amino acid sequence: CSALGRENYGYTF.

The chain carries TRBV11-2 and TRBJ1-1, with no clear D. This CDR3 has 13 residues. V gave up 5 bases and J gave up 4 bases, with 11 bases separating them. Germline assignment: CDR1 SGHAT and CDR2 FQNNGV. The CDR3 DNA sequence: TGTGCCAGCAGCAAAGGGCCCTTCACTGAAGCTTTCTTT. This gives the protein CASSKGPFTEAFF. Full variable domain (rest looked up from reference TRBV11-2 and TRBJ1-1): EAGVAQSPRYKIIEKRQSVAFWCNPISGHATLYWYQQILGQGPKLLIQFQNNGVVDDSQLPKDRFSAERLKGVDSTLKIQPAKLEDSAVYLCASSKGPFTEAFFGQGTRLTVV.

The genes are TRBV3-1 and TRBJ2-1, with TRBD2 matching over 7 bases. Germline values: CDR1 LGHDT, CDR2 YNNKEL (reference sequence). V gave up 4 bases and J gave up 3 bases; unmatched junction bases: 9. The CDR3 covers 16 residues. As DNA, the CDR3 is TGTGCCAGCAGCCCCATGGGCGCGGGAGTCTACAATGAGCAGTTCTTC. This gives the protein CASSPMGAGVYNEQFF.

The chain links TRBV5-1 to TRBJ1-3; tentative D call: TRBD1 (5 bases). The CDR3 is 13 residues long. Trimming left V 4 bases short and J 7 bases short, with 12 bases between. Germline V gives CDR1 SGHRS, CDR2 YFSETQ. CDR3: CASSPDSRNTIYF. For the CDR3, the DNA is TGCGCCAGCAGCCCTGACAGTCGGAACACCATATATTTT. Together with reference TRBV5-1 and TRBJ1-3, the CDR3 gives the full variable domain: KAGVTQTPRYLIKTRGQQVTLSCSPISGHRSVSWYQQTPGQGLQFLFEYFSETQRNKGNFPGRFSGRQFSNSRSEMNVSTLELGDSALYLCASSPDSRNTIYFGEGSWLTVV.

Ten or more counts support this clonotype. The junction shows a germline mismatch at one end, possibly a read error. J is TRBJ1-5 and V is TRBV28; possible D gene TRBD1, 5 bases. The CDR3 runs to 13 residues. The germline V gene has CDR1 MDHEN and CDR2 SYDVKM. The CDR3 sequence is CASSLLGGQPQHF. The CDR3 DNA sequence: TGTGCCAGCAGCTTATTGGGGGGGCAGCCCCAGCATTTT.

In this sample, this clonotype turned up many times. The chain links TRBV28 to TRBJ1-5, with 11 bases that match TRBD1. Germline CDR1 reads MDHEN; CDR2 reads SYDVKM. The J segment lost 4 bases and the V segment lost 4 bases, leaving 12 bases of the junction unmatched. The CDR3 extends over 18 amino acids. CDR3 DNA: TGTGCCAGCAGTTCGCCCGTCGGACAGGGGGCCTGGAATCAGCCCCAGCATTTT. It codes for CASSSPVGQGAWNQPQHF.